This TCR beta chain was sequenced in a study of blood T cell repertoires in COVID-19. Background on the study: From T cells, B-cell-depleted T cells, or PBMCs came the material, which was cDNA or gDNA.

Sequencing used immunoSEQ multiplex PCR; TCRdb keeps in-frame clones, though not all of them. The table records roughly 100,000 clones, 80% to 90% of them present only once. The CDR3 is made up of 14 amino acids. Per germline, CDR1 SGDLS and CDR2 YYNGEE. V lost 4 bases to trimming and J lost 6 bases, with 14 bases between them. Sequenced: peripheral blood. This TCR was recovered from a human donor in a cohort sampled during active COVID-19. The chain carries TRBV9 and TRBJ2-1, with D perhaps TRBD2 (6 bases). CDR3 protein: CASSPPQGGNEQFF. The CDR3 bases are TGTGCCAGCAGCCCCCCGCAGGGAGGCAATGAGCAGTTCTTC.